What follows are 20 T cell receptor beta chains derived from one specimen sequenced in a study of spatial heterogeneity in lung cancer. TCRdb processed the 5' RACE reads anew with MiXCR; each CDR3 protein has one entry. The table includes 40,000 or so distinct CDR3 sequences, around 5.2% detected once. Time point described: sample taken at primary tumor resection. Whole RNA was taken from tumor, nontumor lung or frozen PBMC; it was then sequenced unsorted. The sequencing used PBMCs, collected at surgery. These receptors came from a female donor with early-stage non-small cell lung cancer.

This clonotype was picked up a small number of times. The chain carries TRBV27 and TRBJ2-3; 7 bases match TRBD1. CDR1 is MNHEY and CDR2 is SMNVEV in the germline V gene (reference sequence). This CDR3 spans 16 amino acids. V was pared by 5 bases and J by 1 base, with 9 bases of the junction left unmatched. The CDR3 DNA reads TGTGCCAGCAGTCCTACGACAGGGCCCCGCACAGATACGCAGTATTTT. Amino acid sequence: CASSPTTGPRTDTQYF.

This clonotype has at least ten counts. V is TRBV12-3 or TRBV12-4 and J is TRBJ2-1, with 9 bases identical to TRBD2. This CDR3 has 16 amino acids. Trimming removed 4 bases from V and 4 bases from J; junction bases left unmatched: 8. The CDR3 loop reads CASSYPRAGGYNEQFF. DNA of the CDR3: TGTGCCAGCAGTTACCCTCGAGCGGGGGGTTACAATGAGCAGTTCTTC.

In its sample, this clonotype was seen many times. The rearrangement joins TRBV9 to TRBJ1-1; the D is unclear. This CDR3 region has 14 residues. V lost 3 bases and J lost 0, with 9 bases in between. The germline CDR1 and CDR2 sequences are SGDLS and YYNGEE. The CDR3 DNA sequence: TGTGCCAGCAGCGCCAAGGTAGTGAACACTGAAGCTTTCTTT. It yields the protein CASSAKVVNTEAFF.

V gene TRBV5-1 combines with J gene TRBJ2-1; no definite D call. V was pared by 3 bases and J by 5 bases, with 12 bases between. The V gene's germline CDR1 is SGHRS and CDR2 YFSETQ. The CDR3 sequence is 14 residues long. The CDR3 protein is CASSSPPLDNEQFF. The CDR3 DNA reads as TGCGCCAGCAGCTCTCCGCCCCTTGACAATGAGCAGTTCTTC.

This clonotype was seen ten or more times. The chain uses TRBV20-1 and TRBJ2-3, with 8 nucleotides matching TRBD1. The junction had 8 bases not matched to a gene; V was cut back by 5 bases and J by 4 bases. This CDR3 contains 14 residues. The germline V gene has CDR1 DFQATT and CDR2 SNEGSKA (reference sequence). The CDR3 nucleotides are TGCAGTGCTGGAAGACAGGGGCCCGCAGATACGCAGTATTTT. Protein sequence: CSAGRQGPADTQYF.

In its sample, this clonotype was seen many times. The V and J genes are TRBV20-1 and TRBJ2-3; D is uncertain. The CDR3 sequence is 14 residues long. Germline V gene data show CDR1 as DFQATT and CDR2 as SNEGSKA (reference sequence). V was cut by 0 bases and J by 1 base, with 8 bases left in between. CDR3 amino acids: CSARDGGRTDTQYF. The DNA of the CDR3 is TGCAGTGCTAGAGATGGCGGACGCACAGATACGCAGTATTTT.

This clonotype was seen many times. The genes are TRBV3-1 and TRBJ2-1; 10 bases agree with TRBD1. The CDR3 length is 16 residues. CDR1 is LGHDT, CDR2 YNNKEL, per germline (reference sequence). The trim removed 3 bases at V and 6 bases at J, leaving 8 bases unmatched. The CDR3 nucleotides are TGTGCCAGCAGCCATAGGACAGGGGGGAAGAGCAATGAGCAGTTCTTC. This codes for CASSHRTGGKSNEQFF.

This clonotype has only a few counts. The chain uses TRBV20-1 and TRBJ2-3; perhaps TRBD2 as D (6 bases). Germline V gene data show CDR1 as DFQATT and CDR2 as SNEGSKA (reference sequence). The CDR3 sequence is 13 residues long. V lost 3 bases, J lost 5 bases, and 12 bases lay in between. CDR3 in DNA: TGCAGTGCTAGCGGGGGAGTTAAAGATACGCAGTATTTT. Its protein product is CSASGGVKDTQYF.

CDR3 coding DNA: TGTGCCATCATTGGGGGGTCTTCCTACGAGCAGTACTTC. Its translation: CAIIGGSSYEQYF. The V and J genes are TRBV10-3 and TRBJ2-7; possible D gene TRBD2, 6 bases. V was shortened by 7 bases and J by 1 base, with 11 bases between the two germline ends. The CDR3 extends over 13 amino acids. Germline values: CDR1 ENHRY, CDR2 SYGVKD.

This clonotype was seen at least ten times. This chain joins TRBV12-2 and TRBJ2-5; the table's D call, TRBD2, has no DNA check behind it. TRBV12-2 is shown as a pseudogene. CDR3 length: 18 residues. The CDR3 protein is CASRLGDGSGGDQETQYF. The CDR3 coding sequence is TGTGCAAGTCGCTTAGGAGATGGTAGCGGGGGGGACCAAGAGACCCAGTACTTC.

This sequence joins TRBV2 and TRBJ2-3, with TRBD2 matching over 12 bases. Germline CDR1 is SNHLY and CDR2 is FYNNEI. J lost 2 bases, V lost 2 bases, and 8 bases had no gene match. The CDR3 contains 18 residues. The CDR3 spells CASSERGLAGTLTDTQYF. The CDR3 DNA reads TGTGCCAGCAGTGAACGCGGACTAGCGGGGACTCTCACAGATACGCAGTATTTT.

This clonotype has at least ten counts. V gene TRBV6-2 or TRBV6-3 combines with J gene TRBJ2-2; D may correspond to TRBD1 or TRBD2 (6 bases each). Germline CDR1 reads MNHEY; CDR2 reads SVGEGT. Trimming stripped 7 bases from V and 2 bases from J, with 20 bases between. The CDR3 runs 17 residues. The CDR3 DNA reads TGTGCCAGCACCTTTGACGTAAGGGGGGATAACACCGGGGAGCTGTTTTTT. Residues: CASTFDVRGDNTGELFF.

The chain couples TRBV10-3 to TRBJ2-3, with D unresolved. Germline lookup yields CDR1 ENHRY and CDR2 SYGVKD. This CDR3 is built from 11 residues. The V end lost 6 bases, the J end lost 3 bases, and 4 bases lay between the germline ends. CDR3: CAISRTDTQYF. CDR3 nucleotide sequence: TGTGCCATCAGCCGGACAGATACGCAGTATTTT.

By its share, this clonotype is medium-sized. One junction end does not reproduce the germline sequence, and a read error may be involved. This chain joins TRBV5-1 and TRBJ2-3; either TRBD1 or TRBD2 may fit D (6 bases each). CDR1 is SGHRS, CDR2 YFSETQ, per germline. This CDR3 has 15 residues. The CDR3 nucleotides read TGTGCCAGCAGCCTAGGGGGGACTAGCACAGATACGCAGTATTTT. Translated, it gives CASSLGGTSTDTQYF.

This clonotype came up many times. The J gene is TRBJ2-1, the V gene TRBV5-1; TRBD2 matches at 10 bases. The CDR3 runs 15 residues. The ends lost 4 bases at V and 7 bases at J; junction bases unmatched: 8. CDR1 is SGHRS, CDR2 YFSETQ, per germline. The CDR3 spells CASSPSGGPGNEQFF. As DNA, the CDR3 is TGCGCCAGCAGCCCTAGCGGGGGCCCGGGTAATGAGCAGTTCTTC.

This clonotype showed up many times. V gene TRBV5-5 combines with J gene TRBJ2-2, with 11 bases lining up with TRBD1. V gave up 4 bases and J gave up 0 bases; unmatched junction bases: 5. Germline V gene data show CDR1 as SGHKS and CDR2 as YYEKEE (reference sequence). This CDR3 has 17 amino acids. The CDR3 DNA sequence: TGTGCCAGCAGCCCTTGGACAGGGGGCGCGAACACCGGGGAGCTGTTTTTT. Its translation: CASSPWTGGANTGELFF.

The chain recombines TRBV18 with TRBJ1-2; TRBD1 aligns across 12 bases. CDR3 size: 14 residues. After removal of 10 bases from V and 8 bases from J, the junction contained 11 bases not matched to a gene. CDR1 is KGHSH, CDR2 LQKENI, per germline. CDR3 in amino acids: CATHRDRGRGGYTF. Written as DNA, the CDR3 is TGTGCCACCCACCGGGACAGGGGGCGCGGGGGCTACACCTTC. The full variable domain, in which reference TRBV18 and TRBJ1-2 provide the parts outside the CDR3, is NAGVMQNPRHLVRRRGQEARLRCSPMKGHSHVYWYRQLPEEGLKFMVYLQKENIIDESGMPKERFSAEFPKEGPSILRIQQVVRGDSAAYFCATHRDRGRGGYTFGSGTRLTVV.

This clonotype was picked up many times. The rearrangement uses TRBV12-3 or TRBV12-4 and TRBJ1-5; D might be TRBD1 (5 bases). The CDR3 length is 14 residues. Deletions cut 6 bases from V and 3 bases from J, with 12 bases between. The CDR3 region is CASRITGSNQPQHF. Written as DNA, the CDR3 is TGTGCCAGCAGGATCACAGGCTCCAATCAGCCCCAGCATTTT.

This clonotype was recorded many times. The rearrangement joins TRBV20-1 to TRBJ2-7; 12 nucleotides agree with TRBD2. The CDR3 runs to 16 residues. With V trimmed by 2 bases and J by 7 bases, 12 bases remained unmatched. Germline values: CDR1 DFQATT, CDR2 SNEGSKA (reference sequence). The CDR3 region is CSARSRTSGVGWEQYF. The DNA for the CDR3 is TGCAGTGCTAGATCACGGACTAGCGGGGTAGGATGGGAGCAGTACTTC.

This clonotype was detected ten times or more. This rearrangement joins TRBV4-1 to TRBJ2-3; 12 bases match TRBD2. The CDR3 is made up of 18 amino acids. Looked up from germline, CDR1 is MGHRA and CDR2 is YSYEKL. Trimming at V came to 1 base and at J to 5 bases, leaving 10 bases not matched to a gene. The CDR3 protein is CASSQVVGLAGMRDTQYF. CDR3 nucleotide sequence: TGCGCCAGCAGCCAAGTAGTCGGACTAGCGGGGATGAGAGATACGCAGTATTTT.